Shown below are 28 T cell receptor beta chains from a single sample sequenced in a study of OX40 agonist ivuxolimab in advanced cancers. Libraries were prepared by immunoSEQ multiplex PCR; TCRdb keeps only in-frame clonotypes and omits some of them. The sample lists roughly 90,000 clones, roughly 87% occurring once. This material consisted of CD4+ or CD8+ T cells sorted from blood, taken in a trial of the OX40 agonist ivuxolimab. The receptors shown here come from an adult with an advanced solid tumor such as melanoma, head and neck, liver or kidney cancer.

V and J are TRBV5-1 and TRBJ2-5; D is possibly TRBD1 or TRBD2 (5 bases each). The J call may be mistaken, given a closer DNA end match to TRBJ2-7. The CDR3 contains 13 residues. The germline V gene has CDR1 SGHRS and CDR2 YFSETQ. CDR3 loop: CASSLDPGSEQYF. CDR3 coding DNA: TGCGCCAGCAGCTTGGATCCAGGGAGCGAGCAGTACTTC.

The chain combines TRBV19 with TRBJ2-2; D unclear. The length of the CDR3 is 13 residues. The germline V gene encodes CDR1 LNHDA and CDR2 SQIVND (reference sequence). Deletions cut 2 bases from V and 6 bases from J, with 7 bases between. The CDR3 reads CASSIRFPGELFF. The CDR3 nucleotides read TGTGCCAGTAGTATACGATTCCCCGGGGAGCTGTTTTTT.

CDR3 nucleotide sequence: TGTGCCAGCAGCCGGGACAGATTAAACTATGGCTACACCTTC. Residues: CASSRDRLNYGYTF. This chain joins TRBV7-9 and TRBJ1-2; TRBD1 matches at 7 bases. After removal of 5 bases from V and 2 bases from J, the junction contained 5 bases not matched to a gene. This CDR3 region has 14 residues. The germline V gene encodes CDR1 SEHNR and CDR2 FQNEAQ (reference sequence).

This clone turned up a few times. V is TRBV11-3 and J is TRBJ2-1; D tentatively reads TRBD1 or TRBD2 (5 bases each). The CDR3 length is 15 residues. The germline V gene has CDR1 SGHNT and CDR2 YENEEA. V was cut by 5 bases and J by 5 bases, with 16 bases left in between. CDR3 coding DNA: TGTGCCAGCAGCCTGTCGTGGGGGAACCACAATGAGCAGTTCTTC. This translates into CASSLSWGNHNEQFF. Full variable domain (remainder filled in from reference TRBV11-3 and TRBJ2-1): EAGVVQSPRYKIIEKKQPVAFWCNPISGHNTLYWYLQNLGQGPELLIRYENEEAVDDSQLPKDRFSAERLKGVDSTLKIQPAELGDSAVYLCASSLSWGNHNEQFFGPGTRLTVL.

The CDR3 protein is CASSPQGEGAYEQYF. In DNA form, the CDR3 reads TGTGCCAGCAGCCCCCAAGGGGAAGGGGCCTACGAGCAGTACTTC. The chain joins TRBV6-5 to TRBJ2-7; a weak D match, TRBD1 (5 bases). The CDR3 is 15 amino acids. The germline gives CDR1 MNHEY, CDR2 SVGAGI. Trimming shortened V by 6 bases and J by 2 bases, and 17 bases separated the two germline ends.

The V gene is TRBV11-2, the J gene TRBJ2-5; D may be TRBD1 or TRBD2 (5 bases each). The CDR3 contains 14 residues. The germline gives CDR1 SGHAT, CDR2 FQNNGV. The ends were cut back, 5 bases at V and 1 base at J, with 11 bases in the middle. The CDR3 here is CASSRPGAQETQYF. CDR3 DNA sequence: TGTGCCAGCAGCCGACCCGGGGCCCAAGAGACCCAGTACTTC.

The CDR3 nucleotides are TGTGCCAGCAGCTTTGGGTTCTCAACTAATGAAAAACTGTTTTTT. It encodes CASSFGFSTNEKLFF. The chain couples TRBV11-2 to TRBJ1-4; D unresolved. The germline CDR1 and CDR2 sequences are SGHAT and FQNNGV. The germline V and J ends were trimmed by 3 bases and 0 bases, with 8 bases remaining between them. The CDR3 runs 15 residues.

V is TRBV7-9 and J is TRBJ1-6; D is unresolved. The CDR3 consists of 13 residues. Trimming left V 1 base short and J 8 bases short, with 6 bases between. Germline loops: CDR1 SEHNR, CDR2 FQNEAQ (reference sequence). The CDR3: CASSLGRDSPLHF. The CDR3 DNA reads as TGTGCCAGCAGCTTAGGAAGGGATTCACCCCTCCACTTT.

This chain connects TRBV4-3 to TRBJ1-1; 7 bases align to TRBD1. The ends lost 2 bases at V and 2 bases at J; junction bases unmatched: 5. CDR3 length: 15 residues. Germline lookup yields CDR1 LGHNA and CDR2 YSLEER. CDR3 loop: CASSQSGQLNTEAFF. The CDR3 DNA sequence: TGCGCCAGCAGCCAATCGGGACAGCTCAACACTGAAGCTTTCTTT.

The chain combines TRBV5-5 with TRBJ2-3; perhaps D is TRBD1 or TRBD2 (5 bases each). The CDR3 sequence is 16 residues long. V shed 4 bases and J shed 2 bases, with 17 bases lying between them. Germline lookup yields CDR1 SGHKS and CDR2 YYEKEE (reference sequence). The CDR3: CASSPGTSRSTDTQYF. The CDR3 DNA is TGTGCCAGCAGCCCCGGGACCTCTCGTTCCACAGATACGCAGTATTTT. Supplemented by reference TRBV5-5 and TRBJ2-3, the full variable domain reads DAGVTQSPTHLIKTRGQQVTLRCSPISGHKSVSWYQQVLGQGPQFIFQYYEKEERGRGNFPDRFSARQFPNYSSELNVNALLLGDSALYLCASSPGTSRSTDTQYFGPGTRLTVL.

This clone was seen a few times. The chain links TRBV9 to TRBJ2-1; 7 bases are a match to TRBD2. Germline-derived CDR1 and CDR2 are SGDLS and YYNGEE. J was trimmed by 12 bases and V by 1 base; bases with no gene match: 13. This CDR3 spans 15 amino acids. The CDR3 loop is CASSVYGLADRPQFF. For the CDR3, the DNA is TGTGCCAGCAGCGTATACGGGCTAGCGGACCGACCGCAGTTCTTC.

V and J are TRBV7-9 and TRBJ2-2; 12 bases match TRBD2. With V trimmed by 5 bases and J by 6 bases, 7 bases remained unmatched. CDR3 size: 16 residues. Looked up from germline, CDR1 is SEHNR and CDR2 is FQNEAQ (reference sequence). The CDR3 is CASSPPSGRASGELFF. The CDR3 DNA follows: TGTGCCAGCAGCCCCCCTAGCGGGAGGGCTTCCGGGGAGCTGTTTTTT.

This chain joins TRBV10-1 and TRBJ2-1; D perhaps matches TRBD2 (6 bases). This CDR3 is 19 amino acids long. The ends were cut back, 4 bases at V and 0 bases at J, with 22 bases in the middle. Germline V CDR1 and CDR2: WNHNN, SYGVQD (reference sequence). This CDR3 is CASSVQDLSTGVSYNEQFF. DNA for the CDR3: TGCGCCAGCAGTGTCCAAGATCTATCAACGGGAGTCTCCTACAATGAGCAGTTCTTC.

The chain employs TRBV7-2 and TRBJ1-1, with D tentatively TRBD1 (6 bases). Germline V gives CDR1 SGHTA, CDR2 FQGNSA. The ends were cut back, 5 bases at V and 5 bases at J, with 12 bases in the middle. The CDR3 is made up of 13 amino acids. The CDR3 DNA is TGTGCCAGCAGCCAGGGGAGGGGAACTGAAGCTTTCTTT. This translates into CASSQGRGTEAFF.

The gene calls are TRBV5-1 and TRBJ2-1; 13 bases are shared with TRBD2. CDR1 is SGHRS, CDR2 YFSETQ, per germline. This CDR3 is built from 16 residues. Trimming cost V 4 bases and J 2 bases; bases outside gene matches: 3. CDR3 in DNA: TGCGCCAGCAGCACCGGGACTAGCGGGGCCTACAATGAGCAGTTCTTC. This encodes CASSTGTSGAYNEQFF.

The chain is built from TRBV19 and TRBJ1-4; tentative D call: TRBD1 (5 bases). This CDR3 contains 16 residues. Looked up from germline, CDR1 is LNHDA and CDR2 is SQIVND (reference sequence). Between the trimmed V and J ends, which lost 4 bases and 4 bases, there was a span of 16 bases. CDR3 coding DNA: TGTGCCAGTAGTAAATGGGGACGGAGTCATAATGAAAAACTGTTTTTT. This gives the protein CASSKWGRSHNEKLFF.

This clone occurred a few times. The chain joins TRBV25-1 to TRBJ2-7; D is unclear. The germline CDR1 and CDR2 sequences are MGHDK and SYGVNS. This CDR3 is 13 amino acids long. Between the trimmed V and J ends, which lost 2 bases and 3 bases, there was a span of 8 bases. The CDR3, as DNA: TGTGCCAGCAGTGAAGGAGACGGCTACGAGCAGTACTTC. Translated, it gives CASSEGDGYEQYF.

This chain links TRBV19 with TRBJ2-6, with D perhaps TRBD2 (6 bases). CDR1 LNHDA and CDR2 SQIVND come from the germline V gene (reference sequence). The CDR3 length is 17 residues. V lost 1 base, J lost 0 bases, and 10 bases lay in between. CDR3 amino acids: CASSIGGDPSGANVLTF. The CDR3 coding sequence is TGTGCCAGTAGTATAGGCGGGGATCCCTCTGGGGCCAACGTCCTGACTTTC.

CDR3 sequence (DNA): TGCGCCAGCAGCCAAGGACAGGGCCCCTATCAGCCCCAGCATTTT. It yields the protein CASSQGQGPYQPQHF. The V call is TRBV4-1, the J call TRBJ1-5, with 7 bases that match TRBD1. The germline V gene encodes CDR1 MGHRA and CDR2 YSYEKL. V was pared by 1 base and J by 5 bases, with 5 bases of the junction left unmatched. The CDR3 loop spans 15 amino acids.

In nucleotides, the CDR3 is TGTGCCAGCAGCTTCCGCCGGGACAGGACCTACAATGAGCAGTTCTTC. This encodes CASSFRRDRTYNEQFF. The V call is TRBV7-2, the J call TRBJ2-1, with 8 positions matching TRBD1. CDR1 SGHTA and CDR2 FQGNSA come from the germline V gene. V dropped 3 bases and J dropped 2; count of bases not matched to a gene: 6. This CDR3 has 16 residues.

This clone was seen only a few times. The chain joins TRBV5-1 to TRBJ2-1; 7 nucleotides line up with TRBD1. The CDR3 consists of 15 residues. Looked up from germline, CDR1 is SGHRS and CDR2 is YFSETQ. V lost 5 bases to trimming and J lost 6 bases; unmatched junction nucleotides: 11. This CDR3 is CASSQSYSGGNEQFF. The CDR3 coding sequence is TGCGCCAGCAGTCAGTCCTATTCAGGGGGCAATGAGCAGTTCTTC.

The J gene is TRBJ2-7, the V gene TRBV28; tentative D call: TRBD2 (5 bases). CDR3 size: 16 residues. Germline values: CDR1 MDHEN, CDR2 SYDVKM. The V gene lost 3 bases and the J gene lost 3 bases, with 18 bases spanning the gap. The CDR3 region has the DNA TGTGCCAGCAGTTTTCTTCGGGGTTCTGGATACTACGAGCAGTACTTC. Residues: CASSFLRGSGYYEQYF.

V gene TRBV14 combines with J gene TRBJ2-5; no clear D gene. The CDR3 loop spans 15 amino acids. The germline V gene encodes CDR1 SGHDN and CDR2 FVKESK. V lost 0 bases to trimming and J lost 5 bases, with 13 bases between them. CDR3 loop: CASSQDELLSETQYF. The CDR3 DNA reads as TGTGCCAGCAGCCAAGATGAACTATTAAGCGAGACCCAGTACTTC.

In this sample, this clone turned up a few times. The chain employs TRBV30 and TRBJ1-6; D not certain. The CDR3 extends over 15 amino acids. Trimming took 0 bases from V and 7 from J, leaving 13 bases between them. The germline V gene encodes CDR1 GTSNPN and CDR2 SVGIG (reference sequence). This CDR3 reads CAWSVGGFGNSPLHF. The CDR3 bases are TGTGCCTGGAGTGTAGGAGGTTTCGGGAATTCACCCCTCCACTTT.

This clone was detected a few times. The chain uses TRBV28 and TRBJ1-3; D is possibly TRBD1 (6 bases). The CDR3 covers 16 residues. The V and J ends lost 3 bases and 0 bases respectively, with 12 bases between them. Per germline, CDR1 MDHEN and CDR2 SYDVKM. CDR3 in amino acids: CASSLAGDNSGNTIYF. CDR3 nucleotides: TGTGCCAGCAGTTTGGCAGGGGATAACTCTGGAAACACCATATATTTT. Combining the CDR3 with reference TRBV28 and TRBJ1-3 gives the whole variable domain DVKVTQSSRYLVKRTGEKVFLECVQDMDHENMFWYRQDPGLGLRLIYFSYDVKMKEKGDIPEGYSVSREKKERFSLILESASTNQTSMYLCASSLAGDNSGNTIYFGEGSWLTVV.

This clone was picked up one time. The chain's CDR3 is CASRGAGETQYF. The CDR3 region has the DNA TGTGCCAGCAGAGGGGCGGGAGAGACCCAGTACTTC. V is TRBV2 and J is TRBJ2-5; either TRBD1 or TRBD2 may supply D (5 bases each). Trimming took off 6 bases at V and 4 bases at J, with 9 bases between the two ends. This CDR3 has 12 amino acids. Germline-derived CDR1 and CDR2 are SNHLY and FYNNEI.

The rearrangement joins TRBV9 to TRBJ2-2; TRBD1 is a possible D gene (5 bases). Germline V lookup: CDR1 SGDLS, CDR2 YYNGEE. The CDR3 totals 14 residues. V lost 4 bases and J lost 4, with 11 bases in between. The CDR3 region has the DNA TGTGCCAGCAGCCAAGAAGGGGCCACCGGGGAGCTGTTTTTT. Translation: CASSQEGATGELFF.

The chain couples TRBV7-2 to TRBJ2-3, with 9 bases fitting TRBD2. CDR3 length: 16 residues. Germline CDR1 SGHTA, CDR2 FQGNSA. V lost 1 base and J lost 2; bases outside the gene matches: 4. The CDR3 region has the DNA TGTGCCAGCAGCTTAGTGGCGGGGGGGCTCACAGATACGCAGTATTTT. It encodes CASSLVAGGLTDTQYF.